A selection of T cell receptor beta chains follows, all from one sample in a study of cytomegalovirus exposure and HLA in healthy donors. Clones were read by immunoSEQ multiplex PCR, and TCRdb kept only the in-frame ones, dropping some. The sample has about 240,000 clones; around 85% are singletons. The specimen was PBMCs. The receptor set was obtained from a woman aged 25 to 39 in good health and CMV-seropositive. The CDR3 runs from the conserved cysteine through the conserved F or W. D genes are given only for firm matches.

TGTGCCAGTAGTGGAACTCGCGGGAGCTCCTACAATGAGCAGTTCTTC	CASSGTRGSSYNEQFF	TRBV19	TRBJ2-1	TRBD2
TGTGCCAGCAGCTTAGATTTTTTGCTAGCGGGACATAGCACAGATACGCAGTATTTT	CASSLDFLLAGHSTDTQYF	TRBV11-2	TRBJ2-3	TRBD2
TGTGCCAGTGCGAAGATTTTAAGCTCTGGAAACACCATATATTTT	CASAKILSSGNTIYF	TRBV2	TRBJ1-3	NA
TGCGCCAGCAGAACAGGGGGGACCTACGAGCAGTACTTC	CASRTGGTYEQYF	TRBV5-1	TRBJ2-7	TRBD1
TGTGCCAGCAGCTCGGGGACAGCGGGAGGCCAGAGCTCCTACAATGAGCAGTTCTTC	CASSSGTAGGQSSYNEQFF	TRBV7-9	TRBJ2-1	TRBD2
TGCGCCAGCAGTCTGGACACCACCTACGAGCAGTACTTC	CASSLDTTYEQYF	TRBV10-1	TRBJ2-7	NA
TGTGCCAGCAGTGAGACAGGGGATGGGAAAACTGAAGCTTTCTTT	CASSETGDGKTEAFF	TRBV25-1	TRBJ1-1	TRBD1
TGTGCCAGCAGCCCTACCGGGTCTAACACCGGGGAGCTGTTTTTT	CASSPTGSNTGELFF	TRBV7-8	TRBJ2-2	NA
TGCGCCAGCAGATGGGGACAGGGGGACACTGAAGCTTTCTTT	CASRWGQGDTEAFF	TRBV5-1	TRBJ1-1	TRBD1
TGTGCCAGCAGCTTAACTAGCGGGAGCTCCTACGAGCAGTACTTC	CASSLTSGSSYEQYF	TRBV7-6	TRBJ2-7	TRBD2
TGTGCCAGCAGTGCAAGGGGATACTCTGGAAACACCATATATTTT	CASSARGYSGNTIYF	TRBV2	TRBJ1-3	NA
TGTGCCAGCAGTGACGTGGGAGACCTAGATACGCAGTATTTT	CASSDVGDLDTQYF	TRBV25-1	TRBJ2-3	NA
TGTGCCAGCAGTGCCACAGGGGGTTCGGGCACTGAAGCTTTCTTT	CASSATGGSGTEAFF	TRBV6-1	TRBJ1-1	TRBD1
TGTGCCAGCAGGCCCGGGACACTCAGATCCTACGAGCAGTACTTC	CASRPGTLRSYEQYF	TRBV11-2	TRBJ2-7	NA
TGTGCCATCAGTACACTAGCAGATACGCAGTATTTT	CAISTLADTQYF	TRBV10-3	TRBJ2-3	NA
TGTGCCAGCAGTTTATACGGCTACGAGCAGTACTTC	CASSLYGYEQYF	TRBV28	TRBJ2-7	NA
TGTGCCAGCGAGCGGGAGCCCGGGAGCTGGAACGAGCAGTACTTC	CASEREPGSWNEQYF	TRBV11-2	TRBJ2-7	TRBD2
TGCAGCGTTGACCCCCCTGACAGTATGACCTACAATGAGCAGTTCTTC	CSVDPPDSMTYNEQFF	TRBV29-1	TRBJ2-1	NA
TGTGCCTGGAGTGTGGGGGCAAAAGCTTTCTTT	CAWSVGAKAFF	TRBV30	TRBJ1-1	NA
TGCGCCAGCAGCTTGGCCGGGGGACGGTCGGAAAAACTGTTTTTT	CASSLAGGRSEKLFF	TRBV5-1	TRBJ1-4	NA
TGTGCCATCAGTGAGTCGCTCCCTAGCGGGGTTAAGCAGTTCTTC	CAISESLPSGVKQFF	TRBV10-3	TRBJ2-1	TRBD2
TGTGCCAGCAGTTTGCTAGCGAGCTCCTACGAGCAGTACTTC	CASSLLASSYEQYF	TRBV5-6	TRBJ2-7	NA
TGCGCCAGCAGCCAAGGACGCGGAATAAGCACAGATACGCAGTATTTT	CASSQGRGISTDTQYF	TRBV4-1	TRBJ2-3	NA
TGTGCCAGCAGACCGGGACTAGCGGACCTAAACATTCAGTACTTC	CASRPGLADLNIQYF	TRBV2	TRBJ2-4	TRBD2
TGTGCCAGCAGCTTATTCGAGCGGGAGGCTTACACAGATACGCAGTATTTT	CASSLFEREAYTDTQYF	TRBV13	TRBJ2-3	TRBD2